This TCR beta chain was recovered during a study of T cell repertoires in cytomegalovirus infection. Looking at the study overall: The authors used CMV epitopes that were HLA-C-restricted (recently identified) and HLA-B-restricted (well studied). The public TCR beta signatures pointed to both CMV infection and matching HLA type.

One entry per CDR3 protein, called by TCRdb with MiXCR from the reads. The data contain fewer than 1,000,000 distinct CDR3 sequences, 30% to 40% of them singletons. This clonotype was counted at least ten times. Its target is unknown. Study-wide findings and caveats: Dominant in the ex vivo response were TCR beta clonotypes restricted by HLA-C and specific for CMV. Pooled public TCR beta family frequency picked out CMV carriers with the relevant HLA.

This CDR3 has 15 residues. Per germline, CDR1 SGHTA and CDR2 FQGNSA. Deletions cut 1 base from V and 4 bases from J, with 11 bases between. Here the sequenced sample was cultured CD8+ T cells from PBMCs, taken from culture after CMV antigen stimulation. The gene calls are TRBV7-2 and TRBJ1-5, with TRBD1 as a possible D gene (6 bases). The sequence derives from a human donor in good health (CMV status not recorded). Some clones in this sample may be carry-over from other donors' samples. The chain's CDR3 is CASSLVGALNQPQHF. CDR3 DNA sequence: TGTGCCAGCAGCTTAGTGGGGGCCCTAAATCAGCCCCAGCATTTT.